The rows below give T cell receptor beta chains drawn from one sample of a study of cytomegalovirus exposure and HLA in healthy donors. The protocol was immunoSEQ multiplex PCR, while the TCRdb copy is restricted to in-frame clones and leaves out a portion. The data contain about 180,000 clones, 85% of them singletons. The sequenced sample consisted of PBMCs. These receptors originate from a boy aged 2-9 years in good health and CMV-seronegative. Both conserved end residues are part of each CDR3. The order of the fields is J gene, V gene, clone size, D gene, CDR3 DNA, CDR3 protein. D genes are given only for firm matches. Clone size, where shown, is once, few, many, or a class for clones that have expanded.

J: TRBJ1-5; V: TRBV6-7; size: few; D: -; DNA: TGTGCCAGCAGTCTACCCCGGGGCAGGGGCATCCATCAGCCCCAGCATTTT; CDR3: CASSLPRGRGIHQPQHF
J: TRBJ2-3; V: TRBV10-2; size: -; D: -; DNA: TGCGCCAGCAGAAGCGGACAGAGGATAACAGATACGCAGTATTTT; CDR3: CASRSGQRITDTQYF
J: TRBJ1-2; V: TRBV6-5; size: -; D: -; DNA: TGTGCCAGCAGTTACTCGGGAGTAGTTAACTATGGCTACACCTTC; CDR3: CASSYSGVVNYGYTF
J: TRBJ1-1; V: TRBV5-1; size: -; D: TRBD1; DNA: TGCGCCAGCAGCTCTACTTCAGGGGGGAACACTGAAGCTTTCTTT; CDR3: CASSSTSGGNTEAFF
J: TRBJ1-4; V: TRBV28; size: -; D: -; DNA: TGTGCCAGCAGTTTAACGGGTGAAAAACTGTTTTTT; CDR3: CASSLTGEKLFF
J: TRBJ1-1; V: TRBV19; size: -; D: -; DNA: TGTGCCAGTAGTACGCGGATGGGTACTGAAGCTTTCTTT; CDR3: CASSTRMGTEAFF
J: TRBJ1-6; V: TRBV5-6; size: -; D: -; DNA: TGTGCCAGCAGCCGTACCGCAGGGGCCCTCCACTTT; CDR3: CASSRTAGALHF
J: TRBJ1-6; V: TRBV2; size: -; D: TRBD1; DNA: TGTGCCAGCAACAAACTACGGCGGGGACAGGGGCTGGGTTCACCCCTCCACTTT; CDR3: CASNKLRRGQGLGSPLHF
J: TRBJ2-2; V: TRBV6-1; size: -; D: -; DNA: TGTGCCAGCAGGGTCGAGTTCGCGAACACCGGGGAGCTGTTTTTT; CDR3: CASRVEFANTGELFF
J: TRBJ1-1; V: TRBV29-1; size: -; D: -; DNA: TGCAGCGTTGTTCCATTGGGCCGCGAAAGCACTGAAGCTTTCTTT; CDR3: CSVVPLGRESTEAFF
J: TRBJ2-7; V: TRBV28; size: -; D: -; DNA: TGTGCCAGCAGTGACATTACCTACGAGCAGTACTTC; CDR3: CASSDITYEQYF
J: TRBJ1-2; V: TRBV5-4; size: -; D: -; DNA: TGTGCCAGCAGCTTCCCGGGAGGTGATACTAACTATGGCTACACCTTC; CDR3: CASSFPGGDTNYGYTF
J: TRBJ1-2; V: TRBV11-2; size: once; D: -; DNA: TGTGCCAGCACCATAGGGGGAAGTAGTAACTATGGCTACACCTTC; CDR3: CASTIGGSSNYGYTF
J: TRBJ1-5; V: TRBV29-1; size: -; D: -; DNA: TGCAGCGTGGGCCAGGGGACGAATCAGCCCCAGCATTTT; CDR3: CSVGQGTNQPQHF
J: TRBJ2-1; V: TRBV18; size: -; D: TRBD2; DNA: TGTGCCAGCTCACCACATGAGCTAGCGGGGGGCAATGAGCAGTTCTTC; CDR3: CASSPHELAGGNEQFF
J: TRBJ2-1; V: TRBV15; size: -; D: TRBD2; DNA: TGTGCCACCAGCAGAGCCCGGGAGACTAGCCCTACGGGGCCCTACAATGAGCAGTTCTTC; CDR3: CATSRARETSPTGPYNEQFF
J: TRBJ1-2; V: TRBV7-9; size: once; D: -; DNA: TGTGCCAGCAGCTCGTCGGACACCCCTTCTAGCTATGGCTACACCTTC; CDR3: CASSSSDTPSSYGYTF
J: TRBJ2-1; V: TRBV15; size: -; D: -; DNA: TGTGCCACCAGCGGAAACCGGGACAAGGGGAATGAGCAGTTCTTC; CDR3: CATSGNRDKGNEQFF
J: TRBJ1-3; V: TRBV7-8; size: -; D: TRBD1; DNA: TGTGCCAGCAGTGGGGGGGGGACAGGACATGGAAACACCATATATTTT; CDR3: CASSGGGTGHGNTIYF
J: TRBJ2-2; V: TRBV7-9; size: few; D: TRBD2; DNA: TGTGCCAGCACCGGACTAGCGGGAGGCACCGGGGAGCTGTTTTTT; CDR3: CASTGLAGGTGELFF
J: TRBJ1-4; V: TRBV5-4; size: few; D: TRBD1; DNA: TGTGCCAGCAGCTTCGAAACGGGACAGGGTCGGGAAAAACTGTTTTTT; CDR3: CASSFETGQGREKLFF
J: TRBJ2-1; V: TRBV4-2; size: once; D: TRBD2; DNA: TGTGCCAGCAGCCAAACTAGCGGGTACGATGAGCAGTTCTTC; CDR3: CASSQTSGYDEQFF
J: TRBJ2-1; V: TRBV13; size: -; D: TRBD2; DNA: TGTGCCAGCAGCCCCCAACTAGCGGGGGGTTACAATGAGCAGTTCTTC; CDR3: CASSPQLAGGYNEQFF
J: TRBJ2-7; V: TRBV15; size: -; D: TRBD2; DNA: TGTGCCACCAGCAGCAGACTAGCGGGAGGCTACTCACCCCCTCCCTACGAGCAGTACTTC; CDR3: CATSSRLAGGYSPPPYEQYF
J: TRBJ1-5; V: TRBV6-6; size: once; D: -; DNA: TGTGCCAGCAAGGACAGTTTTAGCAATCAGCCCCAGCATTTT; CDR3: CASKDSFSNQPQHF
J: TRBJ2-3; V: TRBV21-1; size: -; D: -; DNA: TGTGCCAGCAGTATAAAAGGAGGAGATACGCAGTATTTT; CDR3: CASSIKGGDTQYF
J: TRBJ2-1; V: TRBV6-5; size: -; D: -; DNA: TGTGCCAGCAGTTACGGAGGGGAAAGCTCCTACAATGAGCAGTTCTTC; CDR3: CASSYGGESSYNEQFF
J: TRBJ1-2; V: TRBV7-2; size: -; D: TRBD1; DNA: TGTGCCAGCACCGAACAGGGGGGAGGTGGCTACACCTTC; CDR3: CASTEQGGGGYTF
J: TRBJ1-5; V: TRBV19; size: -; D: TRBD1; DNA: TGTGCCAGTAGTAGGACAGGGGTGCGAGAACAGCCCCAGCATTTT; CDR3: CASSRTGVREQPQHF
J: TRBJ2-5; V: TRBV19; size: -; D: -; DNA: TGTGCCAGTAGCCCCACCCAGGGGTGGGAGACCCAGTACTTC; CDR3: CASSPTQGWETQYF
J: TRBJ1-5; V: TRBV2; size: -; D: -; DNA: TGTGCCAGCAGGAGGGTGAACCCCGGCGGCAATCAGCCCCAGCATTTT; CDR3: CASRRVNPGGNQPQHF
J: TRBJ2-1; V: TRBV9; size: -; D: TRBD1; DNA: TGTGCCAGCAACAGAGAAGTAGGGACAGGGTCGGTGGGTGAGCAGTTCTTC; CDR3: CASNREVGTGSVGEQFF
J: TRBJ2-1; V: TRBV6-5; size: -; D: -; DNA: TGTGCCAGCAGTGACAGACCTTACAATGAGCAGTTCTTC; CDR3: CASSDRPYNEQFF
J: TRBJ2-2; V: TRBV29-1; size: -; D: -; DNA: TGCAGCGTTGAAGTCGGTACAGGGCCGTCCACCGGGGAGCTGTTTTTT; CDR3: CSVEVGTGPSTGELFF
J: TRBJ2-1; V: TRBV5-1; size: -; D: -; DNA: TGCGCCAGCAGCTTTGAGACAGGAACCTACAATGAGCAGTTCTTC; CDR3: CASSFETGTYNEQFF
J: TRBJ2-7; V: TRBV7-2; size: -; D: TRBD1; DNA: TGTGCCAGCAGCATCCACACAGGGGGAAGCTACGAGCAGTACTTC; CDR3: CASSIHTGGSYEQYF
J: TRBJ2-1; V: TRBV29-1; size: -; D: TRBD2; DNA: TGCAGCGTTGATAAGCGGGAGAGTCGGGATGAGCAGTTCTTC; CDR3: CSVDKRESRDEQFF
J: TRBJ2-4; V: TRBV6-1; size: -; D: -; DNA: TGTGCCAGCAGTGAAGACAGGGATGGAGGAAACATTCAGTACTTC; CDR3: CASSEDRDGGNIQYF
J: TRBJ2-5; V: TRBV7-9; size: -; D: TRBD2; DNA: TGTGCCAGCAGCTTAGATGTTCCCTCGGGGGGCCAGTACTTC; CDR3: CASSLDVPSGGQYF